This entry concerns a single T cell receptor (beta chain). The entry originates in a study of blood T cells in healthy people across ages. This CDR3 region has 19 residues. The V gene's germline CDR1 is LGHDT and CDR2 YNNKEL (reference sequence). The V gene lost 3 bases and the J gene lost 0 bases, with 18 bases spanning the gap. RNA extraction gave at least 5 micrograms of total RNA per sample. Using a J-beta primer mix together with a sample-barcoded 5' primer, a second PCR was run for roughly 6 to 12 cycles. A template-switch adaptor that had 12 random nucleotides put a tag on each cDNA molecule. Each sample provided no less than 2.5 million CDR3-containing paired-end reads. From the 5' RACE reads, TCRdb called clonotypes with MiXCR, one entry per CDR3 protein. The sample records about a million distinct CDR3 sequences, 35% to 45% being singletons.

This TCR came from a man between 18 and 35 years old in good health. The J gene is TRBJ1-6, the V gene TRBV3-1; D call uncertain. The sample taken for sequencing was blood. Written as DNA, the CDR3 is TGTGCCAGCAGCCAGAGTGAAGGCCCGATGAGCTCCTATAATTCACCCCTCCACTTT. Translating it yields CASSQSEGPMSSYNSPLHF.